These 15 T cell receptor beta chains originate from one sample sequenced in a study of sequential checkpoint blockade in melanoma. Sample treatment: randomized to nivolumab then ipilimumab (arm A) or the reverse (arm B). The table came from immunoSEQ multiplex PCR; TCRdb's copy has only in-frame clones and leaves some out. In the table there are tens of thousands of clones, around 85% of which are singletons. Material: CD8+ T cells sorted from blood (inferred from file names), obtained from a patient given nivolumab and ipilimumab in sequence. These receptors all come from a human donor with melanoma.

This clone showed up just once. The chain is built from TRBV4-3 and TRBJ2-1; D is possibly TRBD2 (7 bases). The V gene's germline CDR1 is LGHNA and CDR2 YSLEER. The V and J ends lost 3 bases and 4 bases respectively, with 16 bases between them. The CDR3 has 16 amino acids. The CDR3 DNA reads as TGCGCCAGCAGCCAGTCACAGGGAGGGATTTACAATGAGCAGTTCTTC. It encodes CASSQSQGGIYNEQFF.

This clone appeared a single time. V gene TRBV7-9 combines with J gene TRBJ2-3; 14 nucleotides agree with TRBD2. The CDR3 spans 16 residues. With 7 bases clipped from V and 5 bases from J, the junction kept 8 bases outside the gene matches. Per germline, CDR1 SEHNR and CDR2 FQNEAQ (reference sequence). CDR3 DNA: TGTGCCAGCACCTTGACTAGCGGGGGGGCGGAAGATACGCAGTATTTT. Translation gives CASTLTSGGAEDTQYF.

This clone was observed a handful of times. The chain is built from TRBV9 and TRBJ2-2, with 7 bases that match TRBD2. The CDR3 is made up of 16 amino acids. CDR1 is SGDLS, CDR2 YYNGEE, per germline. J gave up 4 bases and V 4 bases, and 10 bases lay outside the gene matches. The CDR3 coding sequence is TGTGCCAGCAGCCCAACCGCGGGAGTTCCCACCGGGGAGCTGTTTTTT. Its protein is CASSPTAGVPTGELFF.

CDR3 amino acids: CASSPGRGGVRETQYF. As DNA, the CDR3 is TGCGCCAGCAGCCCAGGAAGGGGGGGGGTAAGAGAGACCCAGTACTTC. The genes are TRBV5-1 and TRBJ2-5, with D tentatively TRBD2 (7 bases). The V end lost 4 bases, the J end lost 4 bases, and 20 bases lay between the germline ends. Germline loops: CDR1 SGHRS, CDR2 YFSETQ. The CDR3 loop spans 16 amino acids.

The table lists this clone with a count of one. This sequence joins TRBV4-1 and TRBJ2-1; D may be TRBD2 (6 bases). V was shortened by 3 bases and J by 13 bases, with 13 bases between the two germline ends. The CDR3 has 12 amino acids. Looked up from germline, CDR1 is MGHRA and CDR2 is YSYEKL. The CDR3 region is CASSHDGGPQFF. CDR3 DNA: TGCGCCAGCAGCCACGACGGGGGACCCCAGTTCTTC.

This clone was detected once. This chain links TRBV6-5 with TRBJ2-7; TRBD2 agrees at 11 bases. Germline values: CDR1 MNHEY, CDR2 SVGAGI. With V trimmed by 0 bases and J by 1 base, 2 bases remained unmatched. The CDR3 consists of 16 residues. The CDR3 here is CASSYSSGRVSYEQYF. The DNA of the CDR3 is TGTGCCAGCAGTTACTCTAGCGGGAGGGTGTCCTACGAGCAGTACTTC.

V usage is TRBV6-1 and J usage is TRBJ1-2; D is ambiguous. CDR1 and CDR2 (germline): MNHNS, SASEGT. This CDR3 region has 17 residues. V lost 0 bases and J lost 1, with 15 bases in between. The CDR3 nucleotides are TGTGCCAGCAGTGAAGCGGTGCCATCAGTTGGTAACTATGGCTACACCTTC. Amino acids: CASSEAVPSVGNYGYTF.

The chain carries TRBV19 and TRBJ2-2; TRBD2 matches 7 bases. Germline V gene data show CDR1 as LNHDA and CDR2 as SQIVND (reference sequence). Trimming took 7 bases from V and 6 from J; bases not matched to a gene: 17. This CDR3 is 17 amino acids long. CDR3 protein: CASTPLSAGEFAGELFF. The CDR3 region has the DNA TGTGCCAGTACCCCCCTCAGTGCGGGGGAGTTCGCCGGGGAGCTGTTTTTT.

The chain combines TRBV27 with TRBJ2-5, with TRBD2 as a possible D gene (6 bases). The J call is uncertain, as TRBJ2-7 better fits the DNA end. CDR1 is MNHEY and CDR2 is SMNVEV in the germline V gene (reference sequence). The CDR3 is 15 amino acids. DNA of the CDR3: TGTGCCAGCAGTCCCACACCGGGACTGATCTACGAGCAGTACTTC. Its protein is CASSPTPGLIYEQYF.

The genes are TRBV7-6 and TRBJ2-2; D might be TRBD1 (5 bases). The CDR3 sequence is 13 residues long. V shed 3 bases and J shed 7 bases, with 9 bases lying between them. From germline, CDR1 is SGHVS and CDR2 FNYEAQ. This chain's CDR3 is CASSFRVNGELFF. The CDR3 DNA follows: TGTGCCAGCAGCTTCAGGGTGAACGGGGAGCTGTTTTTT.

This clone was found once. The chain combines TRBV18 with TRBJ2-5; 9 bases map to TRBD2. This CDR3 is built from 18 residues. Germline V gene sequence: CDR1 KGHSH, CDR2 LQKENI. The V gene end was trimmed by 6 bases and the J gene end by 1 base; junction bases not matched to a gene: 15. CDR3 sequence reads: CASSPDPALAGLQETQYF. The DNA for the CDR3 is TGTGCCAGCTCCCCCGATCCGGCCCTAGCGGGACTCCAAGAGACCCAGTACTTC.

The J gene is TRBJ2-3, the V gene TRBV6-1; D is uncertain. The CDR3 extends over 14 amino acids. Germline V lookup: CDR1 MNHNS, CDR2 SASEGT. Deletions cut 0 bases from V and 2 bases from J, with 6 bases between. CDR3 DNA: TGTGCCAGCAGTGAAGCTGGGCTCACAGATACGCAGTATTTT. Protein: CASSEAGLTDTQYF.

There are a few counts of this clone. This chain links TRBV27 with TRBJ2-1; D is undetermined. CDR3 length: 12 residues. The V gene's germline CDR1 is MNHEY and CDR2 SMNVEV (reference sequence). Trimming took off 10 bases at V and 5 bases at J, with 12 bases between the two ends. CDR3 in amino acids: CATRRVHNEQFF. The CDR3 DNA is TGTGCCACCAGAAGAGTGCACAATGAGCAGTTCTTC.

The V gene is TRBV6-5, the J gene TRBJ2-7; possible D gene TRBD2, 6 bases. The germline V gene encodes CDR1 MNHEY and CDR2 SVGAGI. Between the trimmed V and J ends, which lost 7 bases and 3 bases, there was a span of 19 bases. This CDR3 is built from 15 residues. CDR3 nucleotide sequence: TGTGCCAGCACCTCTTGGGGGGAAGGGCTCTACGAGCAGTACTTC. Protein sequence: CASTSWGEGLYEQYF.

This chain uses TRBV10-1 with TRBJ2-7; TRBD2 matches 8 bases. Germline values: CDR1 WNHNN, CDR2 SYGVQD (reference sequence). This CDR3 is built from 13 residues. V was clipped by 4 bases and J by 5 bases; unmatched bases: 4. Written as DNA, the CDR3 is TGCGCCAGCAGTGGGGGACTAGACCACGAGCAGTACTTC. Protein: CASSGGLDHEQYF.